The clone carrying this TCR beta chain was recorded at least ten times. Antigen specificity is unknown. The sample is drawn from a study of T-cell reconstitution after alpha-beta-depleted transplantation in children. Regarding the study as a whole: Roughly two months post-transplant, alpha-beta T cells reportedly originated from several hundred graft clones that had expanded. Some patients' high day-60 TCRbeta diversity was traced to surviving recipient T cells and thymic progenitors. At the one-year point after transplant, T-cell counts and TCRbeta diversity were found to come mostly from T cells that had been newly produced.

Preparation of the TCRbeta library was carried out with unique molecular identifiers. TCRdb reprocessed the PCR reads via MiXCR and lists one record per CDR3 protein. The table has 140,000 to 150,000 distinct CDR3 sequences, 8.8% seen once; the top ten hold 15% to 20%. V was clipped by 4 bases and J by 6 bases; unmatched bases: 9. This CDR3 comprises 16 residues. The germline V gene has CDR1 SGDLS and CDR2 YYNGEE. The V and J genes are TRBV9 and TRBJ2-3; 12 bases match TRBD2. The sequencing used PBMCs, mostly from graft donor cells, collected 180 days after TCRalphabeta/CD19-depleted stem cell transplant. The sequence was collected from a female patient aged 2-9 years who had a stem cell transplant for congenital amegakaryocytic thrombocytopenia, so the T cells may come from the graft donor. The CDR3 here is CASSIRTSGTGDTQYF. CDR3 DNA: TGTGCCAGCAGCATCCGGACTAGCGGGACTGGGGATACGCAGTATTTT. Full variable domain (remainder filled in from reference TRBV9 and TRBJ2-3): DSGVTQTPKHLITATGQRVTLRCSPRSGDLSVYWYQQSLDQGLQFLIQYYNGEERAKGNILERFSAQQFPDLHSELNLSSLELGDSALYFCASSIRTSGTGDTQYFGPGTRLTVL.